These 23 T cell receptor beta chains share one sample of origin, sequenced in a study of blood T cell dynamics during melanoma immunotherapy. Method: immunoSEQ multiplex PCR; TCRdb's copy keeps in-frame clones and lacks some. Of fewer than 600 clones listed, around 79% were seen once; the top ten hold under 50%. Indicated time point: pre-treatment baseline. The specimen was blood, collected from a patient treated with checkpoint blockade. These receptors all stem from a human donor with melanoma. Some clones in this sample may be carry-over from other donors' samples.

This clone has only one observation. CDR3 amino acids: CASLEGQPISYNEQFF. Here the CDR3 DNA reads TGTGCCAGCCTTGAGGGACAGCCAATCTCCTACAATGAGCAGTTCTTC. The rearrangement links TRBV21-1 to TRBJ2-1; no DNA check was done on the table's D call, TRBD1. TRBV21-1 is deemed a pseudogene. This CDR3 has 16 amino acids.

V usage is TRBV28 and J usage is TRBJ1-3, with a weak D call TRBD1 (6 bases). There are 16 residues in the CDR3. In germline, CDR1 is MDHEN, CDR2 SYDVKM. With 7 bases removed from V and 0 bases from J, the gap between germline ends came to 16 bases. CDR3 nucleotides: TGTGCCAGCACCCAATCGGGGGCGAACTCTGGAAACACCATATATTTT. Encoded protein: CASTQSGANSGNTIYF.

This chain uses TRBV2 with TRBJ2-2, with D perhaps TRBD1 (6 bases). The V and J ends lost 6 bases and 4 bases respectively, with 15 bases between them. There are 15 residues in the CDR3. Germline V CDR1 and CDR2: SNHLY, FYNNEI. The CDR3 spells CASSATRQATGELFF. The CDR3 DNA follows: TGTGCCAGCAGCGCGACCAGACAGGCCACCGGGGAGCTGTTTTTT.

This CDR3 reads CASSLRTGIFYEQYF. For the CDR3, the DNA is TGTGCCAGCAGTTTAAGGACAGGGATCTTCTACGAGCAGTACTTC. The chain recombines TRBV2 with TRBJ2-7, with TRBD1 identical over 8 bases. V shed 5 bases and J 3 bases; nucleotides not matched to a gene: 9. The CDR3 runs to 15 residues. Germline V gene data show CDR1 as SNHLY and CDR2 as FYNNEI. Drawing the rest from reference TRBV2 and TRBJ2-7, the complete variable domain is EPEVTQTPSHQVTQMGQEVILRCVPISNHLYFYWYRQILGQKVEFLVSFYNNEISEKSEIFDDQFSVERPDGSNFTLKIRSTKLEDSAMYFCASSLRTGIFYEQYFGPGTRLTVT.

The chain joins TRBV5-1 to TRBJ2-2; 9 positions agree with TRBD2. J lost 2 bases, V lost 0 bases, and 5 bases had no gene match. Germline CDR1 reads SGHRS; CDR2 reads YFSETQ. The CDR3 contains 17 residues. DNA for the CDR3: TGCGCCAGCAGCTTGGGTAGCGGGGGAGCAAACACCGGGGAGCTGTTTTTT. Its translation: CASSLGSGGANTGELFF. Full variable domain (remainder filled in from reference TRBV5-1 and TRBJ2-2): KAGVTQTPRYLIKTRGQQVTLSCSPISGHRSVSWYQQTPGQGLQFLFEYFSETQRNKGNFPGRFSGRQFSNSRSEMNVSTLELGDSALYLCASSLGSGGANTGELFFGEGSRLTVL.

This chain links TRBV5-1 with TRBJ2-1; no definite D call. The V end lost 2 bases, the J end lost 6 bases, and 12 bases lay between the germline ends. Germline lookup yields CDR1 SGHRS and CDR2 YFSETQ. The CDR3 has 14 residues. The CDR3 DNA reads TGCGCCAGCAGCTTAAATGGATGGCCCAATGAGCAGTTCTTC. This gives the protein CASSLNGWPNEQFF.

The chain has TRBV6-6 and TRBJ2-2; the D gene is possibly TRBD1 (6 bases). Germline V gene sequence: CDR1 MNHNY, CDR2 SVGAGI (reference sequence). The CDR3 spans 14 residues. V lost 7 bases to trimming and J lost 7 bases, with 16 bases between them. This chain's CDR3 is CASKMTGAIGELFF. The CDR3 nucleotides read TGTGCCAGCAAGATGACAGGTGCGATCGGGGAGCTGTTTTTT.

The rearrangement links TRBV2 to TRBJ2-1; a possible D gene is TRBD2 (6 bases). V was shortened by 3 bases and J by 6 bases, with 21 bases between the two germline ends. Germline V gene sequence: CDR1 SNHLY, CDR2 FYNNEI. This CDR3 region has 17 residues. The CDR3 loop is CASSDRAGRGTANEQFF. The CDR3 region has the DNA TGTGCCAGCAGTGACAGGGCCGGGCGGGGCACCGCCAATGAGCAGTTCTTC. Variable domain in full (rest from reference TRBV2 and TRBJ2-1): EPEVTQTPSHQVTQMGQEVILRCVPISNHLYFYWYRQILGQKVEFLVSFYNNEISEKSEIFDDQFSVERPDGSNFTLKIRSTKLEDSAMYFCASSDRAGRGTANEQFFGPGTRLTVL.

The CDR3: CASSLWQGNQPQHF. CDR3 bases: TGTGCCAGCAGTTTATGGCAGGGGAATCAGCCCCAGCATTTT. The genes are TRBV27 and TRBJ1-5, with a possible D match to TRBD1 (6 bases). The germline V gene has CDR1 MNHEY and CDR2 SMNVEV (reference sequence). CDR3 length: 14 amino acids. The V gene lost 1 base and the J gene lost 4 bases, with 8 bases spanning the gap.

CDR3 region: CARGVVAGSANTGELFF. CDR3 in DNA: TGTGCCAGGGGGGTGGTAGCGGGGTCTGCGAACACCGGGGAGCTGTTTTTT. This chain uses TRBV2 with TRBJ2-2; 8 nucleotides match TRBD2. V trimming: 9 bases; J trimming: 0 bases; junction bases outside the gene matches: 12. The CDR3 consists of 17 residues. In germline, CDR1 is SNHLY, CDR2 FYNNEI.

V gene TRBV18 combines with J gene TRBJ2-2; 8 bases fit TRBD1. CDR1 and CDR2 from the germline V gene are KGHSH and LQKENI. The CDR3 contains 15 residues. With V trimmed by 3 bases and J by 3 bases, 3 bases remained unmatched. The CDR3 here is CASSPQGADTGELFF. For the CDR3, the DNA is TGTGCCAGCTCACCCCAGGGGGCCGACACCGGGGAGCTGTTTTTT.

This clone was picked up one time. Written as DNA, the CDR3 is TGTGCCAGCAGTGAAGAGGCCGGGGGGGCCAACGTCCTGACTTTC. Its protein product is CASSEEAGGANVLTF. The J gene is TRBJ2-6, the V gene TRBV6-1; no clear D gene. This CDR3 is built from 15 residues. The V end lost 1 base, the J end lost 4 bases, and 8 bases lay between the germline ends. The germline V gene encodes CDR1 MNHNS and CDR2 SASEGT.

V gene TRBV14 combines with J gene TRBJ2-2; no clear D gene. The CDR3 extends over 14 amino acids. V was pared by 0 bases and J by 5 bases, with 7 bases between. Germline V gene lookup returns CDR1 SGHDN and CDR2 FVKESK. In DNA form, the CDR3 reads TGTGCCAGCAGCCAAGATGCCCTTACCGGGGAGCTGTTTTTT. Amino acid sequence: CASSQDALTGELFF.

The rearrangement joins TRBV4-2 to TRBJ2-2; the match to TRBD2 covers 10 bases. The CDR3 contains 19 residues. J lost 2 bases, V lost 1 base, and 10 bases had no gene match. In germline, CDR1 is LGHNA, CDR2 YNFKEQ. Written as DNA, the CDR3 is TGTGCCAGCAGCCAAGGGGAGGCTAGCGGGGGACTTAACACCGGGGAGCTGTTTTTT. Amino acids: CASSQGEASGGLNTGELFF.

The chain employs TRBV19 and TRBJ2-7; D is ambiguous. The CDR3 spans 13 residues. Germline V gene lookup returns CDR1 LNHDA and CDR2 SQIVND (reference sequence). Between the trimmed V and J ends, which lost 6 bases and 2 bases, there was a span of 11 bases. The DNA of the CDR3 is TGTGCCAGTAGCACAGCAGTAGCCTACGAGCAGTACTTC. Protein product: CASSTAVAYEQYF.

CDR3: CASSSGGQAATEAFF. The CDR3 DNA reads TGCGCCAGCAGCTCTGGTGGGCAGGCGGCCACTGAAGCTTTCTTT. The chain is built from TRBV5-1 and TRBJ1-1; D is undetermined. CDR1 SGHRS and CDR2 YFSETQ come from the germline V gene. Between the trimmed V and J ends, which lost 3 bases and 4 bases, there was a span of 16 bases. This CDR3 spans 15 amino acids.

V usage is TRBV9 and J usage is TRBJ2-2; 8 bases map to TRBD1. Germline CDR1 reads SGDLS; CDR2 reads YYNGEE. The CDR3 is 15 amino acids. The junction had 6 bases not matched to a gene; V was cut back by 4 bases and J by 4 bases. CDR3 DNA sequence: TGTGCCAGCAGCAAGGGACAGGAGGCCACCGGGGAGCTGTTTTTT. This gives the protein CASSKGQEATGELFF. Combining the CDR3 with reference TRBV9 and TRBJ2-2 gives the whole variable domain DSGVTQTPKHLITATGQRVTLRCSPRSGDLSVYWYQQSLDQGLQFLIQYYNGEERAKGNILERFSAQQFPDLHSELNLSSLELGDSALYFCASSKGQEATGELFFGEGSRLTVL.

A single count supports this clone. CDR3 loop: CASHTGAYGYTF. For the CDR3, the DNA is TGTGCCAGCCACACCGGGGCTTATGGCTACACCTTC. This chain joins TRBV2 and TRBJ1-2, with D possibly TRBD1 on 5 matching bases. Looked up from germline, CDR1 is SNHLY and CDR2 is FYNNEI. The ends were cut back, 8 bases at V and 5 bases at J, with 12 bases in the middle. This CDR3 has 12 residues.

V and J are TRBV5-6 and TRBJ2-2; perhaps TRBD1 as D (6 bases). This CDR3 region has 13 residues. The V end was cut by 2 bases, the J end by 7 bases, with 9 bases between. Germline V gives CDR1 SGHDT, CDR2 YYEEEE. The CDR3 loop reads CASSFTGLGELFF. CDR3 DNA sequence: TGTGCCAGCAGCTTCACAGGGCTCGGGGAGCTGTTTTTT.

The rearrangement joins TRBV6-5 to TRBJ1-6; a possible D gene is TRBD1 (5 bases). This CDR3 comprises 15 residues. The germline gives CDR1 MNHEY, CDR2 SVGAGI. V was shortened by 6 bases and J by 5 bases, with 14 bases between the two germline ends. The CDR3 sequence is CASRTQVGNNSPLHF. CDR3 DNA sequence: TGTGCCAGCAGGACACAGGTGGGGAATAATTCACCCCTCCACTTT.

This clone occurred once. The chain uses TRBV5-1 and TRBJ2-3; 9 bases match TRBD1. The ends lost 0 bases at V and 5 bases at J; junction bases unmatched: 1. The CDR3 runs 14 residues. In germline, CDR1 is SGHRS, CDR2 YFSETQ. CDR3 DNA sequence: TGCGCCAGCAGCTTGGGACAGGGGGGAGATACGCAGTATTTT. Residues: CASSLGQGGDTQYF.

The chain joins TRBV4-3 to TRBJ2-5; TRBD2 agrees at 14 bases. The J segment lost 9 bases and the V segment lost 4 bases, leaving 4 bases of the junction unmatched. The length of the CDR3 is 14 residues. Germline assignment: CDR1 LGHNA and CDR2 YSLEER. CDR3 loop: CASSRRLAGGPQYF. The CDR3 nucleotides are TGCGCCAGCAGCCGGAGACTAGCGGGGGGGCCCCAGTACTTC.

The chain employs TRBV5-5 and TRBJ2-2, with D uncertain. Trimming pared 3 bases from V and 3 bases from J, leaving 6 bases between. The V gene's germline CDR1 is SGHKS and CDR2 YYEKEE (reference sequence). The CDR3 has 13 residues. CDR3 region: CASSWSDTGELFF. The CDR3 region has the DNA TGTGCCAGCAGCTGGTCGGACACCGGGGAGCTGTTTTTT.